The T cell receptor (beta chain) under discussion was sequenced for a study of technical replicates of blood from several donors. The CDR3 runs 14 residues. CDR1 and CDR2 (germline): SEHNR, FQNEAQ (reference sequence). With V trimmed by 4 bases and J by 4 bases, 3 bases remained unmatched. The method was immunoSEQ multiplex PCR; TCRdb's version includes in-frame clones alone and lacks a portion of them. Counted here are 65,000 to 80,000 clones, around 96% occurring once; the ten biggest clones make up 0.3% to 0.35%. The TCR was taken from a human donor in good health. The chain carries TRBV7-9 and TRBJ1-2, with TRBD1 matching over 10 bases. What was sequenced was T cells isolated from PBMCs. In nucleotides, the CDR3 is TGTGCCAGCAGCTATGGACAGGGGGGCTATGGCTACACCTTC. This gives the protein CASSYGQGGYGYTF.